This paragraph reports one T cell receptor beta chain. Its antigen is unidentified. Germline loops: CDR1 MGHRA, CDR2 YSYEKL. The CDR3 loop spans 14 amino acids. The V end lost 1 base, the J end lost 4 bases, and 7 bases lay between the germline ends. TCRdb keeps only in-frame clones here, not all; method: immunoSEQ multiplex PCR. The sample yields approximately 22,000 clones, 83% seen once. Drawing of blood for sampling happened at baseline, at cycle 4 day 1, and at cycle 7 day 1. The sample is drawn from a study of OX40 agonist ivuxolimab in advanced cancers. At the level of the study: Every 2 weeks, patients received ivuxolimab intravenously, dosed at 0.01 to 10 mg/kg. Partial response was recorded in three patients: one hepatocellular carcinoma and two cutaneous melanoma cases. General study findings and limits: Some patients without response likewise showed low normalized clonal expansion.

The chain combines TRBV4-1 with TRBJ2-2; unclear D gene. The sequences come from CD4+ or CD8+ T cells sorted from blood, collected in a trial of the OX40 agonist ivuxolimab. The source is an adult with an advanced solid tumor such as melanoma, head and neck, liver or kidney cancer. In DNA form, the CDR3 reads TGCGCCAGCAGCCAAGTGGGCGGCACCGGGGAGCTGTTTTTT. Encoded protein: CASSQVGGTGELFF.